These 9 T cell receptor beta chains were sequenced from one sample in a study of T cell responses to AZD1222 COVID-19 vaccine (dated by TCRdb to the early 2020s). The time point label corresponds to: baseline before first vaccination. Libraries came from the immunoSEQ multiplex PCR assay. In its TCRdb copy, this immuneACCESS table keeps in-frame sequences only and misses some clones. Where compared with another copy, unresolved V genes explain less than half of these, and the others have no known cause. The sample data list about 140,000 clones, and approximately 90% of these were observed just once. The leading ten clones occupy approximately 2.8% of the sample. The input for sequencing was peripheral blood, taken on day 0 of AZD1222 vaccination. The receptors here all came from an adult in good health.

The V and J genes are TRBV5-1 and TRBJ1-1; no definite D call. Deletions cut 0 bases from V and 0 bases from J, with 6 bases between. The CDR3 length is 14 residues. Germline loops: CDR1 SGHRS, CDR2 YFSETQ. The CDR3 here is CASSLGDMNTEAFF. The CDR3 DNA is TGCGCCAGCAGCTTGGGAGATATGAACACTGAAGCTTTCTTT. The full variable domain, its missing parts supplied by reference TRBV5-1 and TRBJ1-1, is KAGVTQTPRYLIKTRGQQVTLSCSPISGHRSVSWYQQTPGQGLQFLFEYFSETQRNKGNFPGRFSGRQFSNSRSEMNVSTLELGDSALYLCASSLGDMNTEAFFGQGTRLTVV.

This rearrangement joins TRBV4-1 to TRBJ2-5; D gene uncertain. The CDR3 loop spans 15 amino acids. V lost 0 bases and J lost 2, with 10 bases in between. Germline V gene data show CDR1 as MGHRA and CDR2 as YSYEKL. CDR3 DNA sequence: TGCGCCAGCAGCCAAGATCCCGGGCAGCAAGAGACCCAGTACTTC. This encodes CASSQDPGQQETQYF.

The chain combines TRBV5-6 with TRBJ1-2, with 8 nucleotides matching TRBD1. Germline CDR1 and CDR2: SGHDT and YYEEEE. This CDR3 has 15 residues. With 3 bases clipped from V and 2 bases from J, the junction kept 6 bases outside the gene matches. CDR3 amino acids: CASSYFRDRNYGYTF. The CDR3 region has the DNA TGTGCCAGCAGCTATTTCCGGGACAGGAACTATGGCTACACCTTC.

CDR3 DNA: TGCGCCACCACGCCCCAGGGGGGTGCCGGGGAGCTGTTTTTT. This gives the protein CATTPQGGAGELFF. The rearrangement uses TRBV5-1 and TRBJ2-2; possible D gene TRBD1, 7 bases. This CDR3 has 14 amino acids. V shed 9 bases and J shed 6 bases, with 18 bases lying between them. Germline CDR1 reads SGHRS; CDR2 reads YFSETQ. Full variable domain (missing parts from reference TRBV5-1 and TRBJ2-2): KAGVTQTPRYLIKTRGQQVTLSCSPISGHRSVSWYQQTPGQGLQFLFEYFSETQRNKGNFPGRFSGRQFSNSRSEMNVSTLELGDSALYLCATTPQGGAGELFFGEGSRLTVL.

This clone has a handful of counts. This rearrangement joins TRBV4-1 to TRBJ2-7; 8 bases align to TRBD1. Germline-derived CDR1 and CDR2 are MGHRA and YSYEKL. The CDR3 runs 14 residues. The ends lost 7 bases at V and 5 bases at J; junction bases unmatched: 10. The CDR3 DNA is TGCGCCAGCAAGTGGGTGCAGGGGGCGGACGAGCAGTACTTC. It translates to CASKWVQGADEQYF.

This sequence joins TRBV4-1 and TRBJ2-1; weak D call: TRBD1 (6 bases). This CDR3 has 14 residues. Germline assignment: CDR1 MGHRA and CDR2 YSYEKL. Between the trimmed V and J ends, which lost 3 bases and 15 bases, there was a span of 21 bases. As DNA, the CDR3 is TGCGCCAGCAGCCAGTCCTTGGGGGCCCCAGGTAGGTTCTTC. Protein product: CASSQSLGAPGRFF.

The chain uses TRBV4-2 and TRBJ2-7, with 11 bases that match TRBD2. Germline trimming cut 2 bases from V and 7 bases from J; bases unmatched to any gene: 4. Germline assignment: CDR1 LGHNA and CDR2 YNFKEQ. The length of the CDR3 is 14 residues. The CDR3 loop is CASSQRLAGLEQYF. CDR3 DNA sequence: TGTGCCAGCAGCCAACGACTAGCGGGGCTTGAGCAGTACTTC.

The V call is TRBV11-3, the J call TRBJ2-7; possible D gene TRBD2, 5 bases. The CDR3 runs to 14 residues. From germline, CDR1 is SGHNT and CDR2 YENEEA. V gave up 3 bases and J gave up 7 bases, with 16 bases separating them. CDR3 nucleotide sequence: TGTGCCAGCAGCTTTATAGCGTCATCGCGGGAGCAGTACTTC. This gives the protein CASSFIASSREQYF.

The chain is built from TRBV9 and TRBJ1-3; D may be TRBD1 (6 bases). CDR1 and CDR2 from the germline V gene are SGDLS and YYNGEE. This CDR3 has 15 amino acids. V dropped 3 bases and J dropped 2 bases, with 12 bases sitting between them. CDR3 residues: CASSEEGVAGNTIYF. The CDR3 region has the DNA TGTGCCAGCAGCGAGGAGGGGGTCGCTGGAAACACCATATATTTT.